This entry concerns a single TCR beta chain. Its antigen is not known. This entry comes from a study of T cell repertoires in cytomegalovirus infection. Findings and caveats of the study: Clonotypes of TCR beta that were HLA-C-restricted and CMV-specific dominated the ex vivo response.

TCRdb re-called the reads through MiXCR, storing one row per CDR3 protein. This sample has 450,000 to 550,000 distinct CDR3 sequences, with roughly 42% found just once. The sequence came from a human donor in good health (CMV status not recorded). Some clones in this sample may be carry-over from other donors' samples. The sample was cultured PBMCs, taken from culture after CMV antigen stimulation.

CDR3 nucleotides: TGTGCCAGCAGCCCAGTGGATAGCGGGGTCTCCTACGAGCAGTACTTC. Translation gives CASSPVDSGVSYEQYF. The gene calls are TRBV4-2 and TRBJ2-7, with 8 nucleotides matching TRBD2. The CDR3 runs to 16 residues. The germline gives CDR1 LGHNA, CDR2 YNFKEQ. V trimming: 4 bases; J trimming: 0 bases; junction bases outside the gene matches: 8.